This T cell receptor beta chain emerged from a study of technical replicates of blood from a handful of donors. CDR1 and CDR2 from the germline V gene are MNHEY and SVGAGI. This CDR3 is 12 amino acids long. With 5 bases clipped from V and 8 bases from J, the junction kept 4 bases outside the gene matches. The table came from immunoSEQ multiplex PCR; TCRdb's copy has only in-frame clones and leaves some out. The sample lists roughly 56,000 clones; 90% to 95% were seen once. The clonotype comes from a human donor in good health. Some clones in this sample may be carry-over from other donors' samples. Sequences were obtained from PBMCs. V usage is TRBV6-5 and J usage is TRBJ1-2; 8 bases fit TRBD1. For the CDR3, the DNA is TGTGCCAGCAGTGCAGGGGGCGACGGCTACACCTTC. Its translation: CASSAGGDGYTF.